The 2 T cell receptor beta chains reported below all come from one sample, sequenced in a study of shared clonotypes between healthy human individuals. Method: immunoSEQ multiplex PCR; TCRdb's copy keeps in-frame clones and lacks some. The table has about 730,000 clones, 55% to 80% seen once. The source material was memory CD4+ T cells sorted from blood. Subset given: CD45RA-negative fraction. Every receptor here comes from a woman younger than 45 in good health.

The sample holds a few counts of this clone. The chain carries TRBV11-3 and TRBJ1-1; D ambiguous. CDR3 length: 13 residues. Germline CDR1 and CDR2: SGHNT and YENEEA. The V gene lost 4 bases and the J gene lost 3 bases, with 9 bases spanning the gap. The CDR3 loop reads CASSSDMDTEAFF. Here the CDR3 DNA reads TGTGCCAGCAGCTCAGACATGGACACTGAAGCTTTCTTT.

This clone has a single count. V is TRBV5-8 and J is TRBJ2-4; the D gene is possibly TRBD1 (6 bases). The CDR3 is 15 residues long. CDR1 is SGHTS, CDR2 YDEGEE, per germline. The V gene lost 5 bases and the J gene lost 2 bases, with 14 bases spanning the gap. The CDR3 here is CASSLAQGSKNIQYF. The CDR3 DNA reads TGTGCCAGCAGTTTAGCTCAGGGGTCCAAAAACATTCAGTACTTC.